Given below is one T cell receptor beta chain in context. The V and J ends lost 4 bases and 7 bases respectively, with 16 bases between them. The CDR3 consists of 15 residues. CDR1 and CDR2 (germline): SGHDN, FVKESK. These data are taken from a study of T cells in Graves' hyperthyroidism and ophthalmopathy. Study summary: Peripheral blood samples were taken at initial diagnosis, prior to any treatment.

It was RNA transcripts that yielded the amplified TCR beta CDR3 regions. HTBI primers drove first-round RT-PCR of the TCR CDR3. TCRdb recomputed calls from the multiplex PCR reads with MiXCR, one row per CDR3 protein. The repertoire holds about 300,000 distinct CDR3 sequences, with roughly an eighth as singletons. The diagnostic basis comprised clinical symptoms, serum thyroxine and TRAb, thyroid ultrasound and orbital computed tomography. The clonotype comes from a woman between 40 and 50 years old with Graves' hyperthyroidism. V and J are TRBV14 and TRBJ1-4; a possible D gene is TRBD1 (5 bases). What was sequenced was blood. DNA for the CDR3: TGTGCCAGCAGCCGTTTCTCAGGGTCCGGTGAAAAACTGTTTTTT. Amino acids: CASSRFSGSGEKLFF. The variable domain in full, completed from reference TRBV14 and TRBJ1-4, reads EAGVTQFPSHSVIEKGQTVTLRCDPISGHDNLYWYRRVMGKEIKFLLHFVKESKQDESGMPNNRFLAERTGGTYSTLKVQPAELEDSGVYFCASSRFSGSGEKLFFGSGTQLSVL.